A selection of T cell receptor beta chains follows, all from one sample in a study of Ad26.COV2.S vaccination and SARS-CoV-2 variants. Only in-frame clones appear in the TCRdb table, and some are missing; sequencing was by immunoSEQ multiplex PCR. Here the sample spans fewer than 900,000 clones, roughly 90% being singletons. The specimen was peripheral blood, collected in a trial of Ad26.COV2.S vaccine versus placebo. These receptors came from a person between 18 and 65 years old who received the Ad26.COV2.S COVID-19 vaccine or a placebo. The CDR3 runs from the conserved cysteine through the conserved F or W. D genes are given only for firm matches. Clone size, where shown, is once, few, many, or a class for clones that have expanded.

j_call cdr3_length clone_size v_call d_call cdr3_aa cdr3_nt
TRBJ1-6 15 . TRBV7-2 . CASSFYLDGGSPLHF TGTGCCAGCAGCTTTTACCTTGATGGAGGTTCACCCCTCCACTTT
TRBJ2-7 14 . TRBV3-1/TRBV3-2 TRBD2 CASSSSSGGFEQYF TGTGCCAGCAGCTCCTCGAGCGGGGGGTTCGAGCAGTACTTC
TRBJ1-6 14 once TRBV7-2 . CASSRDLNNSPLHF TGTGCCAGCAGCCGGGACTTAAATAATTCACCCCTCCACTTT
TRBJ2-7 16 . TRBV24-1 . CATSARLARVSYEQYF TGTGCCACCAGTGCTCGTCTAGCACGAGTTTCCTACGAGCAGTACTTC
TRBJ1-2 14 . TRBV4-3 . CASSQDSVNYGYTF TGCGCCAGCAGCCAAGATTCAGTTAACTATGGCTACACCTTC
TRBJ1-1 13 . TRBV11-3 . CASSSSGGTEAFF TGTGCCAGCAGCTCCTCCGGGGGCACTGAAGCTTTCTTT
TRBJ2-7 13 . TRBV29-1 TRBD2 CSVGGRVSYEQYF TGCAGCGTTGGTGGGAGGGTTTCCTACGAGCAGTACTTC
TRBJ2-2 14 . TRBV2 TRBD2 CASSESGGTGELFF TGTGCCAGCAGTGAATCGGGGGGGACCGGGGAGCTGTTTTTT
TRBJ1-5 14 once TRBV6-6 . CASSYWGSEQPQHF TGTGCCAGCAGTTACTGGGGATCAGAACAGCCCCAGCATTTT
TRBJ2-5 17 . TRBV15 TRBD2 CATSRVGLAGGRETQYF TGTGCCACCAGCAGAGTGGGACTAGCGGGGGGGCGCGAGACCCAGTACTTC
TRBJ1-3 14 . TRBV6-6 . CASSRGVSGNTIYF TGTGCCAGCAGTCGGGGGGTCTCTGGAAACACCATATATTTT
TRBJ2-7 15 . TRBV27 . CASSFSGRSAYEQYF TGTGCCAGCAGCTTCAGCGGGCGATCAGCCTACGAGCAGTACTTC
TRBJ2-7 11 . TRBV19 . CASSIGYEQYF TGTGCCAGTAGTATAGGATACGAGCAGTACTTC
TRBJ1-2 13 . TRBV27 . CATRRETNYGYTF TGTGCCACCAGGAGAGAGACCAACTATGGCTACACCTTC
TRBJ2-1 15 . TRBV4-2 TRBD2 CASSQVGTSGDEQFF TGTGCCAGCAGCCAAGTGGGGACTAGCGGGGATGAGCAGTTCTTC
TRBJ2-7 13 . TRBV10-3 TRBD1 CAITDRPVGEQYF TGTGCGATCACGGACAGGCCGGTGGGCGAGCAGTACTTC
TRBJ1-6 17 . TRBV10-3 . CAISGPGGTSQNSPLHF TGTGCCATCAGTGGGCCCGGAGGTACATCCCAGAATTCACCCCTCCACTTT
TRBJ2-3 14 . TRBV2 . CASLPRAVSDTQYF TGTGCCAGCCTCCCGCGGGCGGTTTCAGATACGCAGTATTTT